The clone carrying this T cell receptor (beta chain) occurred many times. What it recognizes is unknown. The data belong to a study of neurological immune-mediated disorders. Study-level findings and limits: The highest TCR clonal expansion occurred in HTLV-1-associated myelopathy; multiple sclerosis fell below healthy controls. A possible signature was seen in one related-CDR3 cluster, into which phylogenetic grouping placed the repertoires of 18 of 34 multiple sclerosis patients.

Preparation of the unsorted libraries drew on 2 million PBMCs stored at -80 C. Germline CDR1 and CDR2: DFQATT and SNEGSKA (reference sequence). V lost 4 bases to trimming and J lost 6 bases, with 21 bases between them. The CDR3 consists of 15 residues. By 5'RACE with 10-nucleotide random UMIs, the cDNA was made. TCRdb used MiXCR to reprocess the 5' RACE reads, holding one entry per CDR3 protein. This sample yields some 66,000 distinct CDR3 sequences, of which roughly 3.2% are seen a single time; 3.7% belongs to the top ten. Sequenced: PBMCs. V usage is TRBV20-1 and J usage is TRBJ2-5, with a possible D match to TRBD1 (6 bases). The sequence was obtained from a man aged 35-49 years with multiple sclerosis. CDR3 nucleotides: TGCAGTGCTATTCATAGAGGGGGTCCTTTGAAGACCCAGTACTTC. It is translated as CSAIHRGGPLKTQYF.